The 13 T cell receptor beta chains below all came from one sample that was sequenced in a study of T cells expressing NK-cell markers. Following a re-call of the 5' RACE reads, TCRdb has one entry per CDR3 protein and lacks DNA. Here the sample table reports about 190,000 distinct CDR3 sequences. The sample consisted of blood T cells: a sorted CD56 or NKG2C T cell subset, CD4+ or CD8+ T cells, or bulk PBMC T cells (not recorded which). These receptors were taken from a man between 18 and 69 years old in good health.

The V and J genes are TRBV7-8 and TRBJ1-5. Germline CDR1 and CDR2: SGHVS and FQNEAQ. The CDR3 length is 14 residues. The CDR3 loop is CASSHPGLDQPQHF. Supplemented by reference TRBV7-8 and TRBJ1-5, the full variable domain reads GAGVSQSPRYKVAKRGQDVALRCDPISGHVSLFWYQQALGQGPEFLTYFQNEAQLDKSGLPSDRFFAERPEGSVSTLKIQRTQQEDSAVYLCASSHPGLDQPQHFGDGTRLSIL.

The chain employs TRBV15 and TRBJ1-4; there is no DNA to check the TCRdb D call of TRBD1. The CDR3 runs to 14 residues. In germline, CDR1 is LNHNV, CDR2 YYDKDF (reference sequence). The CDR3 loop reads CATRRDRGNEKLFF.

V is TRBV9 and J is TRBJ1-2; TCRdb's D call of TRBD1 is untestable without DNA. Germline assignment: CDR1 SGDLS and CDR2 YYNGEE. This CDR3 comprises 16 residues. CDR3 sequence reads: CASSVGEGGPNYGYTF. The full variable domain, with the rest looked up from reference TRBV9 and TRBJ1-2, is DSGVTQTPKHLITATGQRVTLRCSPRSGDLSVYWYQQSLDQGLQFLIQYYNGEERAKGNILERFSAQQFPDLHSELNLSSLELGDSALYFCASSVGEGGPNYGYTFGSGTRLTVV.

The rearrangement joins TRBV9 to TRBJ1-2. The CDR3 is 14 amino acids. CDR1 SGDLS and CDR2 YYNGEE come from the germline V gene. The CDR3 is CASSVVAGNYGYTF.

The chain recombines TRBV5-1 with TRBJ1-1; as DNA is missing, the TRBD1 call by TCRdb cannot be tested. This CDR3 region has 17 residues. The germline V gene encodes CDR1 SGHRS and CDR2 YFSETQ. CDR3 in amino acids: CASSFGTGGMMNTEAFF. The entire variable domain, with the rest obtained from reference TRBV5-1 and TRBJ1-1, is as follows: KAGVTQTPRYLIKTRGQQVTLSCSPISGHRSVSWYQQTPGQGLQFLFEYFSETQRNKGNFPGRFSGRQFSNSRSEMNVSTLELGDSALYLCASSFGTGGMMNTEAFFGQGTRLTVV.

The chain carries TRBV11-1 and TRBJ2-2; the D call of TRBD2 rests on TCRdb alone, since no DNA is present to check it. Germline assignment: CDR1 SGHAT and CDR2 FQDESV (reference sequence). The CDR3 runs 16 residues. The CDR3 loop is CASSRSAGGVVGELFF.

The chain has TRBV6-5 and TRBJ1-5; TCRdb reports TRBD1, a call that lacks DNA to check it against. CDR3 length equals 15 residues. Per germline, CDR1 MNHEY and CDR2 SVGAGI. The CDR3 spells CASSYSQGSSQPQHF.

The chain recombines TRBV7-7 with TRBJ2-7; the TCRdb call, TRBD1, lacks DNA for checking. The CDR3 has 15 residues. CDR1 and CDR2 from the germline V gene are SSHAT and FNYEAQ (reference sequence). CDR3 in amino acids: CASSLDLGARDEQYF. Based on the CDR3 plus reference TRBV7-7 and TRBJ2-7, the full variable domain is GAGVSQSPRYKVTKRGQDVTLRCDPISSHATLYWYQQALGQGPEFLTYFNYEAQPDKSGLPSDRFSAERPEGSISTLTIQRTEQRDSAMYRCASSLDLGARDEQYFGPGTRLTVT.

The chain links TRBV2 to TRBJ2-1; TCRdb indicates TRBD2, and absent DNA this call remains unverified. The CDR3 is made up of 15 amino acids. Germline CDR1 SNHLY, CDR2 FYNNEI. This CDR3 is CASSTLAGATKEQFF.

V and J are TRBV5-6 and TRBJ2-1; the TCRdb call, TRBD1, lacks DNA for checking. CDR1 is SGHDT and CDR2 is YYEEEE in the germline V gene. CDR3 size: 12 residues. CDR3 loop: CASSFTGGGQFF.

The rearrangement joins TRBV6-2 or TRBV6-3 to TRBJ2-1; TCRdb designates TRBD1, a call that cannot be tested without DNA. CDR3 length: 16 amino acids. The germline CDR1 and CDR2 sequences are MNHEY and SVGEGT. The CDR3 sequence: CASSYDRAGSYNEQFF.

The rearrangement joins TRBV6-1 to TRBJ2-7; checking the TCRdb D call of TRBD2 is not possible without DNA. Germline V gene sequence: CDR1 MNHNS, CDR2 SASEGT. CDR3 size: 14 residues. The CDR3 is CASTYTSGSYEQYF.

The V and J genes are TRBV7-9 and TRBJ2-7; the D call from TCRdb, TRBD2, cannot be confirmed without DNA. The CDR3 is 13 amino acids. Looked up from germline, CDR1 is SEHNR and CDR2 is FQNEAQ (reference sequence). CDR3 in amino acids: CASRALGSYEQYF.